The 17 T cell receptor beta chains presented below share a single source sample, sequenced in a study of cytomegalovirus exposure and HLA in healthy donors. PCR used 60 Vbeta primers and 13 Jbeta primers. The method was immunoSEQ multiplex PCR; TCRdb's version includes in-frame clones alone and lacks a portion of them. Among 95,000 to 150,000 clones listed, around 77% were seen once. Sequenced sample: PBMCs. Source of these receptors: a man aged 18 to 29 in good health and CMV-seropositive.

The chain uses TRBV4-1 and TRBJ2-1; 9 bases match TRBD2. In germline, CDR1 is MGHRA, CDR2 YSYEKL. Trimming removed 3 bases from V and 6 bases from J; junction bases left unmatched: 3. CDR3 length: 14 residues. The DNA of the CDR3 is TGCGCCAGCAGCCAGGGACTAGCAATCAATGAGCAGTTCTTC. It translates to CASSQGLAINEQFF.

The chain couples TRBV7-9 to TRBJ1-4; possible D gene TRBD1, 5 bases. Germline V lookup: CDR1 SEHNR, CDR2 FQNEAQ (reference sequence). Trimming removed 4 bases from V and 3 bases from J, with 9 bases in between. The length of the CDR3 is 14 residues. DNA of the CDR3: TGTGCCAGCAGCTCCAGGGAGGCTAATGAAAAACTGTTTTTT. Its protein product is CASSSREANEKLFF.

The V call is TRBV6-5, the J call TRBJ2-7; TRBD1 is a possible D gene (5 bases). The germline V gene encodes CDR1 MNHEY and CDR2 SVGAGI. The V gene lost 7 bases and the J gene lost 5 bases, with 12 bases spanning the gap. The CDR3 is made up of 12 amino acids. This CDR3 reads CASMTARDEQYF. In nucleotides, the CDR3 is TGTGCCAGCATGACAGCCCGCGACGAGCAGTACTTC.

This clone was seen more than once but under ten times. J is TRBJ2-2 and V is TRBV4-1; no reliable D call. V gave up 0 bases and J gave up 0 bases, with 17 bases separating them. Germline CDR1 is MGHRA and CDR2 is YSYEKL. The CDR3 is made up of 19 amino acids. The CDR3 spells CASSQDPSEAKANTGELFF. The CDR3 coding sequence is TGCGCCAGCAGCCAAGATCCCTCCGAAGCGAAGGCGAACACCGGGGAGCTGTTTTTT.

The CDR3 loop reads CASSLPAAFGEQFF. The CDR3, as DNA: TGTGCCAGCAGCCTGCCGGCGGCCTTTGGTGAGCAGTTCTTC. V usage is TRBV11-2 and J usage is TRBJ2-1; D gene unclear. Germline V gives CDR1 SGHAT, CDR2 FQNNGV. V lost 5 bases and J lost 9, with 17 bases in between. This CDR3 has 14 amino acids.

V is TRBV9 and J is TRBJ1-6, with D tentatively TRBD1 (5 bases). Germline V lookup: CDR1 SGDLS, CDR2 YYNGEE. Deletions cut 0 bases from V and 8 bases from J, with 6 bases between. The CDR3 extends over 13 amino acids. The CDR3 DNA follows: TGTGCCAGCAGCGTAGCGGGGGATTCACCCCTCCACTTT. Protein: CASSVAGDSPLHF.

The J gene is TRBJ2-7, the V gene TRBV6-1, with TRBD1 identical over 10 bases. Germline values: CDR1 MNHNS, CDR2 SASEGT. The trim removed 5 bases at V and 2 bases at J, leaving 6 bases unmatched. This CDR3 comprises 15 residues. CDR3 bases: TGTGCCAGCAGTCTCGAGGGGACAGGGGCCTACGAGCAGTACTTC. Translating it yields CASSLEGTGAYEQYF.

The genes are TRBV6-5 and TRBJ1-2; tentatively, D is TRBD1 (6 bases). Trimming removed 7 bases from V and 6 bases from J, with 12 bases in between. Germline CDR1 and CDR2: MNHEY and SVGAGI. CDR3 length: 12 amino acids. The CDR3 loop is CASKEGGNGYTF. CDR3 coding DNA: TGTGCCAGCAAAGAAGGGGGTAATGGCTACACCTTC.

This chain uses TRBV5-6 with TRBJ1-2; 7 bases are a match to TRBD1. In germline, CDR1 is SGHDT, CDR2 YYEEEE. Germline trimming cut 5 bases from V and 4 bases from J; bases unmatched to any gene: 5. This CDR3 has 13 amino acids. As DNA, the CDR3 is TGTGCCAGCAGGCCGACAGGGAGCTATGGCTACACCTTC. It codes for CASRPTGSYGYTF.

The CDR3 coding sequence is TGCGCCAGCAGCAAAGGGACAGGGGGCAGGGAGACCCAGTACTTC. Amino acid sequence: CASSKGTGGRETQYF. The genes are TRBV5-1 and TRBJ2-5, with 12 nucleotides matching TRBD1. The CDR3 consists of 15 residues. V was clipped by 4 bases and J by 5 bases; unmatched bases: 6. Looked up from germline, CDR1 is SGHRS and CDR2 is YFSETQ.

A few counts support this clone. The gene calls are TRBV28 and TRBJ2-2, with 10 bases identical to TRBD1. The CDR3 is made up of 15 amino acids. Unmatched junction bases numbered 1, after V lost 1 base and J lost 5 bases. Per germline, CDR1 MDHEN and CDR2 SYDVKM. The CDR3 nucleotides read TGTGCCAGCAGTTTATCGGGACAGGGGACCGGGGAGCTGTTTTTT. Translated: CASSLSGQGTGELFF. The full variable domain, with the rest looked up from reference TRBV28 and TRBJ2-2, is DVKVTQSSRYLVKRTGEKVFLECVQDMDHENMFWYRQDPGLGLRLIYFSYDVKMKEKGDIPEGYSVSREKKERFSLILESASTNQTSMYLCASSLSGQGTGELFFGEGSRLTVL.

This sequence joins TRBV9 and TRBJ1-2; 8 nucleotides align to TRBD1. The V and J ends lost 4 bases and 0 bases, in that order; junction bases with no gene match: 5. Germline CDR1 and CDR2: SGDLS and YYNGEE. The CDR3 is made up of 15 amino acids. The CDR3 loop reads CASSPHRGTNYGYTF. CDR3 bases: TGTGCCAGCAGCCCACACAGGGGGACTAACTATGGCTACACCTTC.

Note on this clone: One junction end disagrees with the germline gene, perhaps due to a read error. This chain connects TRBV14 to TRBJ2-1; maybe TRBD1 (5 bases). Germline values: CDR1 SGHDN, CDR2 FVKESK. There are 18 residues in the CDR3. The CDR3 coding sequence is TGTGCCAGCGGCCAAGATTGGGGCCGCCGTAGCCTTACCAATGAGCAGTTCTTC. Protein sequence: CASGQDWGRRSLTNEQFF. Drawing the rest from reference TRBV14 and TRBJ2-1, the complete variable domain is EAGVTQFPSHSVIEKGQTVTLRCDPISGHDNLYWYRRVMGKEIKFLLHFVKESKQDESGMPNNRFLAERTGGTYSTLKVQPAELEDSGVYFCASGQDWGRRSLTNEQFFGPGTRLTVL.

This clone was seen only a few times. This chain uses TRBV6-5 with TRBJ1-1, with D possibly matching TRBD1 (6 bases). CDR3 size: 13 residues. V lost 6 bases to trimming and J lost 1 base, with 9 bases between them. Germline V gene data show CDR1 as MNHEY and CDR2 as SVGAGI. The CDR3 region is CASSEGENTEAFF. The CDR3 coding sequence is TGTGCCAGCAGCGAGGGGGAGAACACTGAAGCTTTCTTT.

The chain carries TRBV19 and TRBJ1-1; TRBD1 matches 7 bases. The germline gives CDR1 LNHDA, CDR2 SQIVND (reference sequence). Germline trimming cut 6 bases from V and 4 bases from J; bases unmatched to any gene: 5. The CDR3 has 13 residues. The CDR3 protein is CASRRDSGTEAFF. In DNA, the CDR3 is TGTGCCAGTAGGCGGGACAGTGGCACTGAAGCTTTCTTT.

This clone came up a few times. V usage is TRBV6-1 and J usage is TRBJ1-1; no reliable D call. The germline gives CDR1 MNHNS, CDR2 SASEGT. The CDR3 has 15 amino acids. Trimming removed 8 bases at V and 0 bases at J, with 16 bases between. The CDR3 loop reads CASALWRELNTEAFF. DNA of the CDR3: TGTGCCAGCGCTCTATGGAGGGAGCTGAACACTGAAGCTTTCTTT.

This clone was counted between two and nine times. The chain carries TRBV7-2 and TRBJ1-4; 10 nucleotides align to TRBD1. The CDR3 runs to 13 residues. Germline-derived CDR1 and CDR2 are SGHTA and FQGNSA. V trimming: 7 bases; J trimming: 8 bases; junction bases outside the gene matches: 4. The CDR3 DNA sequence: TGTGCCAGCACGGGACAGGGGACGGAAAAACTGTTTTTT. Amino acid sequence: CASTGQGTEKLFF.